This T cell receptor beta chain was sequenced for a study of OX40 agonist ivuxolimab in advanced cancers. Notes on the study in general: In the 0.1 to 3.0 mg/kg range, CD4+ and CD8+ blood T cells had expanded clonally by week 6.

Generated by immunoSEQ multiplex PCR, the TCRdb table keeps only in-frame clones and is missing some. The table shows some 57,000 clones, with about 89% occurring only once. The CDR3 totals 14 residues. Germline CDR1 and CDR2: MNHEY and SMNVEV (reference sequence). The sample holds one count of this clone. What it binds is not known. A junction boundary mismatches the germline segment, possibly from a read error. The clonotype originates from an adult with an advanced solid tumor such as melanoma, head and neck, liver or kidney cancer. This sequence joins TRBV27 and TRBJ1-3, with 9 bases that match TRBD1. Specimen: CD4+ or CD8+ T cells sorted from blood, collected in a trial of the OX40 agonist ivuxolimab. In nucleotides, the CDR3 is TGTGCCAGCAGTCTATCGGGACAGGGCTACACCATATATTTT. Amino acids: CASSLSGQGYTIYF.